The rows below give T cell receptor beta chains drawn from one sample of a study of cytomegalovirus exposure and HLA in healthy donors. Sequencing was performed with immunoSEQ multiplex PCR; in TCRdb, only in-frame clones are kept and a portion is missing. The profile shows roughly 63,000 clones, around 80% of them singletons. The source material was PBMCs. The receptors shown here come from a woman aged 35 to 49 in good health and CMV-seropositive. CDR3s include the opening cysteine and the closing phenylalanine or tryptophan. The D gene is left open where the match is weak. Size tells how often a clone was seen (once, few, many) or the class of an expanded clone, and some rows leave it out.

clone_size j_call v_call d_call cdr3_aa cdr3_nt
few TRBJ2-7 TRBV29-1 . CSGGRGDEQYF TGCAGCGGCGGCAGGGGAGACGAGCAGTACTTC
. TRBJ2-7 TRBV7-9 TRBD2 CASSPLGGRIYEQYF TGTGCCAGCAGCCCGCTGGGAGGGAGGATCTACGAGCAGTACTTC
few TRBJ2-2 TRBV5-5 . CASSLFAAGMFGELFF TGTGCCAGCAGCTTGTTTGCCGCAGGGATGTTCGGGGAGCTGTTTTTT
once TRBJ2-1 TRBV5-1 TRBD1 CASSSISTGGMDEQFF TGCGCCAGCAGCTCCATAAGTACAGGGGGCATGGATGAGCAGTTCTTC
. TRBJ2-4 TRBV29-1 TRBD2 CSVGGGAKNIQYF TGCAGCGTTGGGGGAGGGGCCAAAAACATTCAGTACTTC
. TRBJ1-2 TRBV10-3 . CAISESVKGEGYTF TGTGCCATCAGTGAGTCCGTGAAGGGGGAAGGCTACACCTTC
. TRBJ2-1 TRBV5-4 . CASSSPGIELDEQFF TGTGCCAGCAGCTCACCAGGTATTGAATTAGATGAGCAGTTCTTC
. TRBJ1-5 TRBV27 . CASSPGSGRPQHF TGTGCCAGCAGTCCCGGGTCTGGCCGGCCCCAGCATTTT
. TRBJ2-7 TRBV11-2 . CASTSGYYEQYF TGTGCCAGCACCTCAGGGTACTACGAGCAGTACTTC
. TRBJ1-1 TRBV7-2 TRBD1 CASSPGPGTGLHTEAFF TGTGCCAGCAGCCCCGGTCCCGGGACAGGTTTGCACACTGAAGCTTTCTTT
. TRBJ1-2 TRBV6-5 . CASSYSRSQRASYTF TGTGCCAGCAGTTACTCGAGGTCTCAGAGGGCTAGCTACACCTTC
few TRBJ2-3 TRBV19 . CASSLGTPDTQYF TGTGCCAGTAGCCTAGGGACACCAGATACGCAGTATTTT
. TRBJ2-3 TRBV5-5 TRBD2 CASSHLAGGPSTDTQYF TGTGCCAGCAGCCATCTAGCGGGGGGCCCTAGCACAGATACGCAGTATTTT
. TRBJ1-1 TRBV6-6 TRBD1 CASSFSGGITEAFF TGTGCCAGCAGTTTCTCAGGGGGTATCACTGAAGCTTTCTTT
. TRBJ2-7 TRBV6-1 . CASRISQDYEQYF TGTGCCAGCAGGATATCACAGGACTACGAGCAGTACTTC
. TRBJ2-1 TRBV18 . CASSRGTDNEQFF TGTGCCAGCTCACGCGGGACAGACAATGAGCAGTTCTTC
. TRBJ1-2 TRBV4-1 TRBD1 CASSQISGGIYGYTF TGCGCCAGCAGCCAGATTTCAGGGGGCATTTATGGCTACACCTTC
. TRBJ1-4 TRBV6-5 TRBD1 CASSPQGLLNEKLFF TGTGCCAGCAGCCCACAGGGGCTATTGAATGAAAAACTGTTTTTT
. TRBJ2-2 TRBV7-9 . CASSLGEMNTGELFF TGTGCCAGCAGCCTGGGAGAGATGAACACCGGGGAGCTGTTTTTT
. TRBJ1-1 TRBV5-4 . CASSFSAGASGRTEAFF TGTGCCAGCAGCTTTTCCGCGGGGGCCTCCGGAAGGACTGAAGCTTTCTTT
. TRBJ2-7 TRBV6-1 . CASSQRGASYEQYF TGTGCCAGCAGCCAACGGGGGGCGAGTTACGAGCAGTACTTC
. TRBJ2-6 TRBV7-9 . CASSLEFANVLTF TGTGCCAGCAGCTTAGAATTCGCGAACGTCCTGACTTTC
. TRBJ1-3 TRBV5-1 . CASSLEGATIYF TGCGCCAGCAGCTTGGAAGGGGCCACCATATATTTT
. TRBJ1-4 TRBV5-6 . CASSGGQSLNEKLFF TGTGCCAGCAGCGGCGGACAGAGCCTTAATGAAAAACTGTTTTTT
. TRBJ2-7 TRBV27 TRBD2 CASSRAGTSGVYEQYF TGTGCCAGCAGTCGTGCCGGGACTAGCGGGGTGTACGAGCAGTACTTC
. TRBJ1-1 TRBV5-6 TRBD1 CASSPTDREAEAFF TGTGCCAGCAGCCCGACGGACAGGGAGGCTGAAGCTTTCTTT
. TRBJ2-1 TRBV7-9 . CSSSESWAISSYNEQFF TGTTCCAGCAGCGAGAGTTGGGCCATAAGCTCCTACAATGAGCAGTTCTTC
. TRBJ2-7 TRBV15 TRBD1 CATSKQGDSYEQYF TGTGCCACCAGCAAACAGGGGGACTCCTACGAGCAGTACTTC
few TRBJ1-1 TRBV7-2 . CASSPHSNTEAFF TGTGCCAGCAGTCCCCACAGTAACACTGAAGCTTTCTTT
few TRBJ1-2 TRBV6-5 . CASSPLQPYGYTF TGTGCCAGCAGTCCCCTACAGCCCTATGGCTACACCTTC
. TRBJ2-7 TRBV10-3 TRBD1 CAISEAWDRGGSYEQYF TGTGCCATCAGTGAGGCCTGGGACAGGGGAGGGTCCTACGAGCAGTACTTC
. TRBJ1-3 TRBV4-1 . CASSPEPGNTIYF TGCGCCAGCAGCCCCGAGCCTGGAAACACCATATATTTT
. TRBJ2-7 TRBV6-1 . CASSEPPGGGFTYEQYF TGTGCCAGCAGTGAACCACCCGGCGGGGGCTTCACCTACGAGCAGTACTTC
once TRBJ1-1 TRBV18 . CASSPNRPGGRAFF TGTGCCAGCTCACCAAACCGGCCCGGGGGAAGGGCTTTCTTT
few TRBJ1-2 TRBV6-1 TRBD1 CASRSDRVAHGYTF TGTGCCAGCAGAAGCGACAGGGTGGCCCATGGCTACACCTTC
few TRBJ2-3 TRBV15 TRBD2 CATSRGLVAGGTDTQYF TGTGCCACCAGCAGAGGATTAGTAGCGGGGGGCACAGATACGCAGTATTTT
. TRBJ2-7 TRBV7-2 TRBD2 CANSLAGAGGGYEQYF TGTGCCAACAGCTTAGCGGGAGCGGGGGGCGGCTACGAGCAGTACTTC
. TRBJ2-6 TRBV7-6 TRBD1 CASSPAYGTGSPPGANVLTF TGTGCCAGCAGCCCCGCCTACGGGACAGGGTCACCCCCTGGGGCCAACGTCCTGACTTTC
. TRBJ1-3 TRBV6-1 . CASSTDYSGNTIYF TGTGCCAGCAGTACGGACTATTCTGGAAACACCATATATTTT
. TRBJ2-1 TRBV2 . CASSENPAGAQFF TGTGCCAGCAGTGAAAATCCCGCTGGGGCACAGTTCTTC
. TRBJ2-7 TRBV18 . CASSPPGLPYEQYF TGTGCCAGCTCACCACCGGGCCTACCATACGAGCAGTACTTC
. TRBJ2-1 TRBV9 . CASSVGTDNEQFF TGTGCCAGCAGCGTAGGAACAGACAATGAGCAGTTCTTC
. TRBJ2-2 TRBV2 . CASSRSVGDTGELFF TGTGCCAGCTCTCGAAGTGTCGGGGACACCGGGGAGCTGTTTTTT
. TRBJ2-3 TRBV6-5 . CASSYGRSDTQYF TGTGCCAGCAGTTACGGGAGGTCAGATACGCAGTATTTT
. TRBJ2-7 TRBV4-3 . CASSQDRSGDEQYF TGCGCCAGCAGCCAAGATCGGAGTGGAGACGAGCAGTACTTC
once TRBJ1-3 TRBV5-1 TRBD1 CASSLEAGGGNTIYF TGCGCCAGCAGCTTGGAGGCAGGGGGCGGAAACACCATATATTTT
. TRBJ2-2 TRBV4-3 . CASMERLDTGELFF TGCGCCAGCATGGAGAGGCTGGACACCGGGGAGCTGTTTTTT
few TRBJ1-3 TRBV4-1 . CASSDSANLGRNTIYF TGCGCCAGCAGCGATAGCGCAAACCTCGGACGAAACACCATATATTTT
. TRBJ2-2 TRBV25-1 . CASRVSGGWNTGELFF TGTGCCAGCAGGGTCTCGGGGGGCTGGAACACCGGGGAGCTGTTTTTT
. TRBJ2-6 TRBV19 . CASSISGPGANVLTF TGTGCCAGTAGTATCTCAGGGCCTGGGGCCAACGTCCTGACTTTC
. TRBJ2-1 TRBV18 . CASSPQGTPSEQFF TGTGCCAGCTCACCACAAGGGACACCCAGCGAGCAGTTCTTC
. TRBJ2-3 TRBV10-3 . CAISETTEADTQYF TGTGCCATCAGTGAGACTACCGAGGCAGATACGCAGTATTTT
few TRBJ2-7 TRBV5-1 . CASSLEQGYEQYF TGCGCCAGCAGCTTGGAACAGGGTTACGAGCAGTACTTC
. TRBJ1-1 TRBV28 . CASPTSGVSPRTGTEAFF TGTGCCAGCCCTACGAGTGGGGTCAGTCCCAGAACGGGGACTGAAGCTTTCTTT
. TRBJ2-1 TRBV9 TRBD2 CASNPSGGLTYNEQFF TGTGCCAGCAACCCTAGCGGGGGGCTGACCTACAATGAGCAGTTCTTC
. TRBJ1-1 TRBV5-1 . CASSLDGGGSEAFF TGCGCCAGCAGCTTGGACGGTGGGGGGTCTGAAGCTTTCTTT